This TCR beta chain derives from a study of T cell repertoires in cytomegalovirus infection (dated by TCRdb to about 2019). In the study overall: Because public TCR beta signatures pointed to carriage of CMV infection together with the matching HLA type, the HLA type of each donor mattered for the analysis.

V loses 5 bases, J loses 3 bases, and the germline ends lie 17 bases apart. The CDR3, cysteine through phenylalanine, is 16 amino acids long. The retained sequence is limited to the CDR3, 48 bases, with the frame set at the first base. According to the germline V gene (reference sequence), CDR1 reads LNHNV and CDR2 reads YYDKDF. Overall study outcomes, separate from this receptor: The ex vivo response was dominated by HLA-C-restricted CMV-specific TCR beta clonotypes, and the single most frequent clonotype in two of eight donors was supplied by these HLA-C-restricted clonotypes. In both this cohort and an independent approximately 350-donor cohort, the cumulative frequency of public TCR beta family members distinguished carriers of CMV infection plus the relevant HLA type.

Sequenced using an Illumina HiSeq 1500. TCRdb cleaned the public reads at Q25 with fastp, built clones with MiXCR and kept in-frame beta chains. Each entry is one CDR3 protein sequence, shown with its most common DNA and genes. The sample table shows 450,000 to 600,000 distinct CDR3 sequences, and approximately 11% are seen once. The ten largest make up roughly 10% of the sample. This clonotype has at least ten counts. Its recognized antigen is unknown. It has no much larger one-base neighbor in the sample; base qualities were not kept. The chain is assembled from TRBV15 and TRBJ1-5; D gene: possibly TRBD1, on 6 matching bases. This clonotype originated in a human donor in good health (CMV status not recorded). Some clones in this sample may be carry-over from other donors' samples. Sequencing input: PBMCs. In nucleotide form, the sequence is TGTGCCACCAGCGTGGTCCCCGGGACACTCAATCAGCCCCAGCATTTT. This translates into CATSVVPGTLNQPQHF.